A selection of T cell receptor beta chains follows, all from one sample in a study of CD8 T cells in Susac syndrome. From the immunoSEQ multiplex PCR reads, TCRdb called clonotypes with MiXCR, one entry per CDR3 protein. Among about 430,000 distinct CDR3 sequences, more than 70% were seen once, and the ten largest hold under 0.15%. The sample taken for sequencing was CD8+ T cells from PBMCs. The receptors here all came from a human donor with multiple sclerosis. Each CDR3 is given with its conserved first and last residue. D genes are given only for firm matches. Expanded clones are given a class, and other clones once, few, many or no size at all.

v_gene	d_gene	abundance	len	j_gene	CDR3nt	CDR3aa
TRBV5-1	TRBD1	-	14	TRBJ1-4	TGCGCCAGCAGCGCTTCAGGGGGCTATGAAAAACTGTTTTTT	CASSASGGYEKLFF
TRBV4-1	TRBD2	-	16	TRBJ2-1	TGCGCCAGCAGCCAAGTTACGGGAGGTGGATACAATGAGCAGTTCTTC	CASSQVTGGGYNEQFF
TRBV4-1	-	-	14	TRBJ1-2	TGCGCCAGCAGCCACTCCACAGCTAACTATGGCTACACCTTC	CASSHSTANYGYTF
TRBV27	-	-	15	TRBJ2-7	TGTGCCAGCAGTCCCGCGGGGCCAGCGAGGTACGAGCAGTACTTC	CASSPAGPARYEQYF
TRBV9	TRBD2	-	17	TRBJ2-4	TGTGCCAGCAGCGTAGGGGGACTAGCGGGGAAAAAAAACATTCAGTACTTC	CASSVGGLAGKKNIQYF
TRBV10-2	-	-	15	TRBJ1-2	TGCGCCAGCAGCGACGCGACACAGGGAAACTATGGCTACACCTTC	CASSDATQGNYGYTF
TRBV4-1	TRBD2	few	16	TRBJ2-7	TGCGCCAGCAGCCAAGATCTTAGCGGGGCGTGGTACGAGCAGTACTTC	CASSQDLSGAWYEQYF
TRBV12-3/TRBV12-4	-	-	13	TRBJ2-1	TGTGCCAGCAGTTCCGGACCCCACAATGAGCAGTTCTTC	CASSSGPHNEQFF
TRBV11-2	TRBD2	-	17	TRBJ2-3	TGTGCCAGCAGCTTCTGGACTAGCGGGAGGAGCACAGATACGCAGTATTTT	CASSFWTSGRSTDTQYF
TRBV28	TRBD1	-	14	TRBJ1-2	TGTGCCAGCAGTTTTTCCGCAGGGGGCTATGGCTACACCTTC	CASSFSAGGYGYTF
TRBV6-6	-	few	15	TRBJ2-5	TGTGCCAGCAGTTACTCGAACGGACCCCGAGAGACCCAGTACTTC	CASSYSNGPRETQYF
TRBV2	TRBD1	-	13	TRBJ1-2	TGTGCCAGCAGTGAAGGGACAGGGGACGGCTACACCTTC	CASSEGTGDGYTF
TRBV3-1	TRBD2	-	15	TRBJ2-1	TGTGCCAGCAGCCCTAGCGGGAGGCACCTCGATGAGCAGTTCTTC	CASSPSGRHLDEQFF
TRBV27	-	-	15	TRBJ2-2	TGTGCCAGCAGTTTTGCCGGGGAGCACACCGGGGAGCTGTTTTTT	CASSFAGEHTGELFF
TRBV7-2	-	-	15	TRBJ2-7	TGTGCCAGCAGCTTGATGATTAGCGGATACTACGAGCAGTACTTC	CASSLMISGYYEQYF
TRBV28	TRBD1	-	15	TRBJ1-1	TGTGCCAGCAGTACAACGGACAGGTCGAACACTGAAGCTTTCTTT	CASSTTDRSNTEAFF
TRBV6-1	TRBD2	-	15	TRBJ2-7	TGTGCCAGCAGTGAAGGACTAGCGGGGGTCTACGAGCAGTACTTC	CASSEGLAGVYEQYF
TRBV20-1	TRBD1	few	15	TRBJ2-7	TGCAGTGCCATTCACCGGGACAGGGGTCCCTACGAGCAGTACTTC	CSAIHRDRGPYEQYF
TRBV2	-	-	11	TRBJ2-4	TGTGCCAGCGTCGGTGTGGGAATTCAGTACTTC	CASVGVGIQYF
TRBV28	-	-	13	TRBJ2-5	TGTGCCAGCAGTCCTAGTAGATGGGGGACCCAGTACTTC	CASSPSRWGTQYF
TRBV18	TRBD1	-	15	TRBJ2-7	TGTGCCAGCTCACCGCGGGACAGGGAAATCTACGAGCAGTACTTC	CASSPRDREIYEQYF
TRBV14	-	-	15	TRBJ1-1	TGTGCCAGCAGCCAAGATCAGAGCAAGAACACTGAAGCTTTCTTT	CASSQDQSKNTEAFF
TRBV28	-	-	16	TRBJ2-7	TGTGCCAGCAGTCTCCTTTTTGAGGAGGGCCCGGGCGAGCAGTACTTC	CASSLLFEEGPGEQYF
TRBV5-1	-	-	14	TRBJ1-1	TGCGCCAGCAGAGGGGAAGGGTGGGCCACTGAAGCTTTCTTT	CASRGEGWATEAFF
TRBV6-5	-	-	14	TRBJ1-2	TGTGCCAGCATTCCCGCAGGGGCTCACTATGGCTACACCTTC	CASIPAGAHYGYTF
TRBV27	-	-	14	TRBJ2-7	TGTGCCAGCACTCTCCAAGGGGGAAGCGGCGAGCAGTACTTC	CASTLQGGSGEQYF
TRBV4-2	-	-	14	TRBJ2-2	TGTGCCAGCAGCCTGACAGGAACGGCCGGGGAGCTGTTTTTT	CASSLTGTAGELFF
TRBV4-1	-	-	15	TRBJ1-1	TGCGCCAGCAGCCCCCTGGCGGGGACCAACACTGAAGCTTTCTTT	CASSPLAGTNTEAFF
TRBV7-9	-	few	14	TRBJ2-2	TGTGCCAGCAGCTTAGGTGTGGTCCCCGGGGAGCTGTTTTTT	CASSLGVVPGELFF
TRBV19	-	-	15	TRBJ2-7	TGTGCCAGTAGTTCCCGGCCCATCCCCTTTGTCCAGCAGTACTTC	CASSSRPIPFVQQYF
TRBV27	TRBD1	-	14	TRBJ2-7	TGTGCCAGCAGTTTTGGGACAGGGTTCTACGAGCAGTACTTC	CASSFGTGFYEQYF
TRBV19	TRBD2	-	18	TRBJ2-1	TGTGCCAGTAGTAACCTAGCGGAGACTCCCAGCTTTTACAATGAGCAGTTCTTC	CASSNLAETPSFYNEQFF
TRBV27	-	-	16	TRBJ2-1	TGTGCCAGCAGTTCCATTACGGGGACCTCGTACAATGAGCAGTTCTTC	CASSSITGTSYNEQFF
TRBV27	-	few	13	TRBJ2-1	TGTGCCAGCAGTTGGACGGAAAACAATGAGCAGTTCTTC	CASSWTENNEQFF
TRBV7-8	-	-	13	TRBJ2-5	TGTGCCAGCAGCCCCCGATTCCAAGAGACCCAGTACTTC	CASSPRFQETQYF
TRBV5-4	TRBD2	-	13	TRBJ2-5	TGTGCCAGCAGCCCAGGACTAGCGGAGACCCAGTACTTC	CASSPGLAETQYF
TRBV6-5	-	-	15	TRBJ2-7	TGTGCCAGCAGTTCGGGGACAACTCAAATCGACGAGCAGTACTTC	CASSSGTTQIDEQYF
TRBV11-2	-	-	13	TRBJ1-2	TGTGCCAGCAGCAAGGGAGTAGGGGGTGGCTACACCTTC	CASSKGVGGGYTF
TRBV7-9	TRBD1	-	12	TRBJ1-3	TGTGCCAGCGGACAGGGGGGAAACACCATATATTTT	CASGQGGNTIYF
TRBV25-1	-	few	12	TRBJ1-2	TGTGCCAGCGGGACGTCTCTAGAGGGCTACACTTTC	CASGTSLEGYTF
TRBV12-5	-	-	14	TRBJ1-1	TGTGCTAGTGGTTTGCTGGACAGGAACACTGAAGCTTTCTTT	CASGLLDRNTEAFF
TRBV6-2/TRBV6-3	TRBD2	-	14	TRBJ2-1	TGTGCCAGCTCGGGACTAGCGGCCTACAATGAGCAGTTCTTC	CASSGLAAYNEQFF
TRBV4-1	TRBD1	-	14	TRBJ1-1	TGCGCCAGCAGCCCTCAGGGGGCCCACTCTGAAGCTTTCTTT	CASSPQGAHSEAFF
TRBV6-5	-	-	15	TRBJ1-4	TGTGCCAGCAGTTACTCGGACGGTGGGAATGAAAAACTGTTTTTT	CASSYSDGGNEKLFF
TRBV4-1	-	-	13	TRBJ1-5	TGCGCCAGCAGCCGGGTGTCGGGGCAGCCCCAGCATTTT	CASSRVSGQPQHF
TRBV4-1	TRBD2	-	18	TRBJ2-3	TGCGCCAGCAGCCACGGATCCCGACTAGCGGGGGCCACAGATACGCAGTATTTT	CASSHGSRLAGATDTQYF
TRBV11-2	-	-	14	TRBJ1-6	TGTGCCAGCAGCTTCCCCGGTTATAATTCACCCCTCCACTTT	CASSFPGYNSPLHF
TRBV27	TRBD1	once	14	TRBJ1-4	TGTGCCAGCACCTTGACAGGGGGCTATGAAAAACTGTTTTTT	CASTLTGGYEKLFF
TRBV6-5	-	-	12	TRBJ2-7	TGTGCCAGCAGTTACTCTGATATCGAGCAGTACTTC	CASSYSDIEQYF
TRBV27	-	-	16	TRBJ2-7	TGTGCCAGCAGTTTATCTGCAGGTATACTAGCCTACGAGCAGTACTTC	CASSLSAGILAYEQYF
TRBV20-1	-	-	11	TRBJ2-7	TGCAGTGCTAGGTATTCCTACGAGCAGTACTTC	CSARYSYEQYF
TRBV12-3/TRBV12-4	-	once	13	TRBJ1-1	TGTGCCGCAAGGGAATCCGTGGACACTGAAGCTTTCTTT	CAARESVDTEAFF
TRBV4-1	TRBD1	-	16	TRBJ2-7	TGCGCCAGCAGCCAAGGTTCAGGGGGAAGCTCCTACGAGCAGTACTTC	CASSQGSGGSSYEQYF